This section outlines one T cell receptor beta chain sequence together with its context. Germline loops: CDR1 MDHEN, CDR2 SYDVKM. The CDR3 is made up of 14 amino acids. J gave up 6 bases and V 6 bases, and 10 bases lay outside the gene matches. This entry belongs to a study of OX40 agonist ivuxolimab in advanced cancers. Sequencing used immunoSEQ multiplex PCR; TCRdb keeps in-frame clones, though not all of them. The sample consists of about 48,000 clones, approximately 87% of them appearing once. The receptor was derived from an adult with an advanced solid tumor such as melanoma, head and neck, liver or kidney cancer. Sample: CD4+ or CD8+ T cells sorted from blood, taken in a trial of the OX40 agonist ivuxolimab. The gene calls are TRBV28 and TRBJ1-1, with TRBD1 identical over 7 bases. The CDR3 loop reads CASRETGVVSEAFF. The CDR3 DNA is TGTGCCAGCAGGGAAACAGGGGTAGTGTCTGAAGCTTTCTTT.